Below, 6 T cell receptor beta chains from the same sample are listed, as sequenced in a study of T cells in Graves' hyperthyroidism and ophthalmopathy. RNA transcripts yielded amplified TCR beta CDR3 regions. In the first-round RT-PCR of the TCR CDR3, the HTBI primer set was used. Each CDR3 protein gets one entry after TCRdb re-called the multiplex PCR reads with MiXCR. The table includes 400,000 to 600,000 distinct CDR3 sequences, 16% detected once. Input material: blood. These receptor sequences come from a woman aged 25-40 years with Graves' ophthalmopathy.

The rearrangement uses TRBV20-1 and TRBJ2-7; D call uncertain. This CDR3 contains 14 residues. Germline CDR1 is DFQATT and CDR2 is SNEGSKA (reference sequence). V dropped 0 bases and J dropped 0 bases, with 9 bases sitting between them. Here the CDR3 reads CSARETPASYEQYF. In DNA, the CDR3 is TGCAGTGCTAGAGAGACACCCGCCTCCTACGAGCAGTACTTC.

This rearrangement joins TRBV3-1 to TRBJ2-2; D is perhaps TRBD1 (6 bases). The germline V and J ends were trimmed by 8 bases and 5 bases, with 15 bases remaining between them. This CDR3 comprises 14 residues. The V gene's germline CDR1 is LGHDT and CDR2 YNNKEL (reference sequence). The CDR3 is CASGWQGSTGELFF. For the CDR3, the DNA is TGTGCCAGCGGCTGGCAGGGGTCTACCGGGGAGCTGTTTTTT.

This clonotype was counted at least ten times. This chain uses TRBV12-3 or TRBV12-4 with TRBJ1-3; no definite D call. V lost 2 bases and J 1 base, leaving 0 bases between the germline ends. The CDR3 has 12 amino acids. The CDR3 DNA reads TGTGCCAGCAGTTTATCTGGAAACACCATATATTTT. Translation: CASSLSGNTIYF.

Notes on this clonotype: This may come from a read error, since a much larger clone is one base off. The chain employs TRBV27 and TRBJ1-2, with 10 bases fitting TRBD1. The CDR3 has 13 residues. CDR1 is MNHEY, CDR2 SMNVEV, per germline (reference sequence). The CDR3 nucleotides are TGTGCCGGCAGGGACAGGGGAGGTGGTGGCTACACCTTC. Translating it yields CAGRDRGGGGYTF.

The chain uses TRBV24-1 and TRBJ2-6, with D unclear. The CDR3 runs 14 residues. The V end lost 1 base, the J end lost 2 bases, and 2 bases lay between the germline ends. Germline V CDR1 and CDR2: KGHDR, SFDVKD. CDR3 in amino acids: CATSDLTGANVLTF. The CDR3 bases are TGTGCCACCAGTGATTTAACTGGGGCCAACGTCCTGACTTTC.

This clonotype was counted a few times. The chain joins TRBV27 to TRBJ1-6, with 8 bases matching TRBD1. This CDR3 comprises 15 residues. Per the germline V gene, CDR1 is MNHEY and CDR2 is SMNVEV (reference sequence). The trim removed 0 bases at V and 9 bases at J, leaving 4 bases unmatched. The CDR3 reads CASSLSQGVISPLHF. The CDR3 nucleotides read TGTGCCAGCAGTTTATCACAGGGGGTTATTTCACCCCTCCACTTT.